This T cell receptor beta chain was recorded in a study of early T cells in non-severe SARS-CoV-2 infection. Study summary: With bulk RNA from unsorted whole blood as input, sequencing yielded unpaired chains. Study observations and caveats: Clonotype matching in VDJdb favored anti-spike CD8 responses and did not capture private and CD4 specificities.

The TCR library protocol was used to attach unique molecular identifiers. These identifiers were attached to individual cDNA molecules. Via MiXCR, TCRdb re-called the 5' RACE reads, giving one row per CDR3 protein. The sample lists 25,000 to 30,000 distinct CDR3 sequences, approximately 4.6% occurring once. This clonotype showed up many times. What it binds is unknown. The CDR3 spans 14 residues. Trimming pared 5 bases from V and 6 bases from J, leaving 14 bases between. CDR1 and CDR2 (germline): WNHNN, SYGVQD (reference sequence). The TCR sequence derives from an adult who was a healthcare worker with PCR-confirmed SARS-CoV-2 infection or an uninfected control (not recorded which). This rearrangement joins TRBV10-1 to TRBJ2-1, with a tentative D call TRBD1 (5 bases). Sequencing used whole blood. DNA for the CDR3: TGCGCCAGCAGTTTGGCAGGGTATCCCAATGAGCAGTTCTTC. Amino acid sequence: CASSLAGYPNEQFF.